One sample yielded the 29 T cell receptor beta chains listed below, sequenced in a study of T cells in Graves' hyperthyroidism and ophthalmopathy. Amplification of TCR beta CDR3 regions was performed using RNA transcripts as template. The HTBI primer set drove a first-round RT-PCR of the TCR CDR3. TCRdb reprocessed the multiplex PCR reads with MiXCR, giving one entry per CDR3 protein. The repertoire includes about 400,000 distinct CDR3 sequences, roughly 14% of them detected once, and around 13% sits in the top ten. The sequenced sample was blood. Receptor source: a young man with Graves' ophthalmopathy.

The chain links TRBV24-1 to TRBJ2-7; tentatively, D is TRBD1 (5 bases). The CDR3 loop spans 14 amino acids. CDR1 is KGHDR and CDR2 is SFDVKD in the germline V gene. Trimming removed 3 bases at V and 1 base at J, with 9 bases between. Here the CDR3 reads CATSDTRDSYEQYF. CDR3 nucleotides: TGTGCCACCAGTGATACCAGGGATTCCTACGAGCAGTACTTC.

This clonotype was recorded at least ten times. The chain joins TRBV20-1 to TRBJ1-2, with D hard to call. The CDR3 is made up of 14 amino acids. V lost 0 bases and J 5 bases, leaving 13 bases between the germline ends. Germline V gene lookup returns CDR1 DFQATT and CDR2 SNEGSKA (reference sequence). DNA of the CDR3: TGCAGTGCTAGAGATCCGGGAACACCTTATGGCTACACCTTC. Its protein is CSARDPGTPYGYTF.

This clonotype has more than one count but fewer than ten. The chain has TRBV7-9 and TRBJ2-6; tentative D call: TRBD1 (5 bases). The V end lost 5 bases, the J end lost 5 bases, and 22 bases lay between the germline ends. This CDR3 has 18 amino acids. From germline, CDR1 is SEHNR and CDR2 FQNEAQ (reference sequence). The CDR3 nucleotides are TGTGCCAGCAGCGAAAGGGAAATAAGGGGTGGTAGGGCCAACGTCCTGACTTTC. Protein: CASSEREIRGGRANVLTF.

This rearrangement joins TRBV19 to TRBJ2-7; 8 bases fit TRBD1. The CDR3 sequence is 14 residues long. J lost 5 bases, V lost 4 bases, and 7 bases had no gene match. The germline V gene has CDR1 LNHDA and CDR2 SQIVND (reference sequence). The CDR3 DNA is TGTGCCAGTAGTAACAGGGGGTCTCTGAACGAGCAGTACTTC. Amino acid sequence: CASSNRGSLNEQYF.

This clonotype was picked up many times. The rearrangement uses TRBV2 and TRBJ2-1; 8 bases agree with TRBD2. After removal of 6 bases from V and 1 base from J, the junction contained 2 bases not matched to a gene. Looked up from germline, CDR1 is SNHLY and CDR2 is FYNNEI. The CDR3 runs 14 residues. CDR3 sequence: CASSKRGSYNEQFF. DNA of the CDR3: TGTGCCAGCAGCAAGCGGGGGTCCTACAATGAGCAGTTCTTC.

The V call is TRBV10-2, the J call TRBJ1-5, with 9 bases lining up with TRBD1. The CDR3 is 14 residues long. Germline CDR1 and CDR2: WSHSY and SAAADI. Unmatched junction bases numbered 5, after V lost 2 bases and J lost 9 bases. CDR3 amino acids: CASSEGTGRGPQHF. The CDR3 DNA sequence: TGCGCCAGCAGTGAGGGGACAGGGAGGGGGCCCCAGCATTTT.

This clonotype came up a few times. The rearrangement uses TRBV5-1 and TRBJ2-1; 7 positions match TRBD1. The CDR3 is made up of 17 amino acids. Unmatched junction bases numbered 15, after V lost 4 bases and J lost 5 bases. Germline V gives CDR1 SGHRS, CDR2 YFSETQ. The DNA for the CDR3 is TGCGCCAGCAGCACGGGCCGGGACAGTAGGATTAACAATGAGCAGTTCTTC. Translation gives CASSTGRDSRINNEQFF.

There are many counts of this clonotype. This chain uses TRBV5-5 with TRBJ2-5, with D possibly being TRBD2 (5 bases). The CDR3 has 14 amino acids. Trimming cost V 0 bases and J 7 bases, with 13 bases left between them. CDR1 is SGHKS, CDR2 YYEKEE, per germline (reference sequence). The CDR3 coding sequence is TGTGCCAGCAGCTTGGTGCATCACCGGGGGACCCAGTACTTC. Translation: CASSLVHHRGTQYF.

This clonotype came up many times. The genes are TRBV6-1 and TRBJ2-3; D may be TRBD2 (5 bases). V lost 6 bases to trimming and J lost 3 bases, with 13 bases between them. Germline V gene data show CDR1 as MNHNS and CDR2 as SASEGT. This CDR3 is 14 amino acids long. The CDR3 DNA follows: TGTGCCAGCAGCCGGACGGACTCAACAGATACGCAGTATTTT. Encoded protein: CASSRTDSTDTQYF.

A few counts support this clonotype. The V call is TRBV9, the J call TRBJ1-1, with D unclear. The CDR3 length is 12 residues. CDR1 and CDR2 (germline): SGDLS, YYNGEE. The ends were cut back, 5 bases at V and 10 bases at J, with 15 bases in the middle. For the CDR3, the DNA is TGTGCCAGCAGTTATCCGGGCGGGGTAGCTTTCTTT. Its protein is CASSYPGGVAFF.

The table lists this clonotype with many counts. This sequence joins TRBV11-2 and TRBJ1-3, with D possibly TRBD1 on 5 matching bases. With 3 bases removed from V and 2 bases from J, the gap between germline ends came to 14 bases. CDR1 SGHAT and CDR2 FQNNGV come from the germline V gene. The CDR3 is 16 amino acids. CDR3 nucleotide sequence: TGTGCCAGCAGCTTCTCAGGGATCCTGGCTGGAAACACCATATATTTT. Translating it yields CASSFSGILAGNTIYF.

There are many counts of this clonotype. V is TRBV7-3 and J is TRBJ1-1, with no clear D. The CDR3 contains 14 residues. Germline CDR1 and CDR2: SGHTA and FQGTGA. Between the trimmed V and J ends, which lost 4 bases and 4 bases, there was a span of 13 bases. DNA for the CDR3: TGTGCCAGCAGCTCGAGTCTGGGTGGCACTGAAGCTTTCTTT. It codes for CASSSSLGGTEAFF.

This clonotype was seen a few times. This chain joins TRBV24-1 and TRBJ1-5, with no clear D. Trimming cost V 6 bases and J 0 bases, with 8 bases left between them. CDR3 length equals 14 residues. Germline V gene data show CDR1 as KGHDR and CDR2 as SFDVKD. The CDR3 region is CATSPVYSNQPQHF. The CDR3, as DNA: TGTGCCACCAGTCCGGTGTATAGCAATCAGCCCCAGCATTTT.

This clonotype occurred many times. The V gene is TRBV13, the J gene TRBJ2-2; 8 bases map to TRBD2. J gave up 0 bases and V 4 bases, and 10 bases lay outside the gene matches. This CDR3 contains 18 residues. Germline V gene sequence: CDR1 PRHDT, CDR2 FYEKMQ (reference sequence). CDR3 sequence: CASSSTIAGLSNTGELFF. The CDR3 region has the DNA TGTGCCAGCAGCTCCACTATAGCGGGGCTATCGAACACCGGGGAGCTGTTTTTT.

In its sample, this clonotype was seen a few times. This chain links TRBV10-1 with TRBJ2-4; the D gene is possibly TRBD1 (5 bases). The CDR3 consists of 16 residues. The germline CDR1 and CDR2 sequences are WNHNN and SYGVQD (reference sequence). The V gene lost 2 bases and the J gene lost 1 base, with 12 bases spanning the gap. CDR3 sequence: CASSENQGMAKNIQYF. Written as DNA, the CDR3 is TGCGCCAGCAGTGAGAACCAGGGTATGGCCAAAAACATTCAGTACTTC.

This chain joins TRBV10-1 and TRBJ2-1, with D perhaps matching TRBD1 or TRBD2 (5 bases each). Germline CDR1 and CDR2: WNHNN and SYGVQD (reference sequence). V was pared by 5 bases and J by 4 bases, with 15 bases between. The CDR3 has 15 residues. The CDR3 DNA reads TGCGCCAGCAGTTTAGCCGGGACGGGATACAATGAGCAGTTCTTC. Translating it yields CASSLAGTGYNEQFF.

In its sample, this clonotype was seen a few times. The chain is built from TRBV27 and TRBJ2-3, with 8 positions matching TRBD2. With V trimmed by 8 bases and J by 6 bases, 19 bases remained unmatched. CDR1 and CDR2 (germline): MNHEY, SMNVEV (reference sequence). The CDR3 is 17 residues long. The CDR3 coding sequence is TGTGCCAGCCTCGGGGGGGGCCCCTATCGGATAAAGGATACGCAGTATTTT. The encoded protein is CASLGGGPYRIKDTQYF.

This clonotype was seen more than once but under ten times. The V and J genes are TRBV12-3 or TRBV12-4 and TRBJ1-1, with D possibly matching TRBD1 (6 bases). The CDR3 is made up of 16 amino acids. Trimming removed 2 bases from V and 0 bases from J, with 13 bases in between. The CDR3 loop is CASSLPQGGMNTEAFF. As DNA, the CDR3 is TGTGCCAGCAGTTTACCCCAAGGGGGTATGAACACTGAAGCTTTCTTT.

A few counts support this clonotype. A much bigger clone sits one base away, suggesting this may be a read error. V is TRBV10-1 and J is TRBJ1-4; D unclear. The CDR3 is 13 residues long. The germline V gene has CDR1 WNHNN and CDR2 SYGVQD (reference sequence). In DNA, the CDR3 is TGCGCCAGCGGTGAGTCCTACTCTGAAAAACTGTTTTTT. This encodes CASGESYSEKLFF.

This clonotype was seen many times. The rearrangement links TRBV11-3 to TRBJ1-2, with D hard to call. Germline V gene sequence: CDR1 SGHNT, CDR2 YENEEA. The CDR3 contains 10 residues. V was clipped by 5 bases and J by 5 bases, with 3 bases between them. Here the CDR3 DNA reads TGTGCCAGCAGCGGTTATGGCTACACCTTC. Translated: CASSGYGYTF.

Of note for this clonotype: A read error may account for a junction end that differs from germline. The genes are TRBV11-2 and TRBJ2-5, with D possibly being TRBD2 (5 bases). There are 15 residues in the CDR3. Germline CDR1 and CDR2: SGHAT and FQNNGV. CDR3 region: CASSQESRGFETQYF. Here the CDR3 DNA reads TGCGCCAGCAGCCAAGAAAGTCGAGGGTTTGAGACCCAGTACTTC.

This clonotype appeared many times. V is TRBV6-6 and J is TRBJ2-7; D gene unclear. With 2 bases removed from V and 0 bases from J, the gap between germline ends came to 11 bases. This CDR3 is built from 15 residues. CDR1 and CDR2 from the germline V gene are MNHNY and SVGAGI (reference sequence). The CDR3 region has the DNA TGTGCCAGCAGTTACGGGCAGGATCGCTCCTACGAGCAGTACTTC. Translated: CASSYGQDRSYEQYF.

The chain has TRBV10-1 and TRBJ1-6, with a possible D match to TRBD1 (6 bases). CDR1 WNHNN and CDR2 SYGVQD come from the germline V gene (reference sequence). CDR3 length: 16 amino acids. V lost 6 bases and J 7 bases, leaving 19 bases between the germline ends. CDR3 sequence reads: CASREPQGDLNSPLHF. The CDR3 nucleotides are TGCGCCAGCAGAGAGCCACAGGGAGACTTAAATTCACCCCTCCACTTT.

The rearrangement uses TRBV19 and TRBJ1-2; D possibly corresponds to TRBD1 (6 bases). The V end lost 3 bases, the J end lost 2 bases, and 13 bases lay between the germline ends. This CDR3 has 15 residues. From germline, CDR1 is LNHDA and CDR2 SQIVND (reference sequence). In nucleotides, the CDR3 is TGTGCCAGTAGTATTGCCCCAACAGGGAACTATGGCTACACCTTC. It is translated as CASSIAPTGNYGYTF.

Ten or more counts support this clonotype. V and J are TRBV12-3 or TRBV12-4 and TRBJ2-7, with 7 bases aligning to TRBD1. The CDR3 totals 15 residues. V shed 6 bases, J shed 3 bases, and the junction held 11 bases outside the gene matches. The CDR3 DNA is TGTGCCAGCAGCCGATTTGGACAGGTGAACTACGAGCAGTACTTC. Translation: CASSRFGQVNYEQYF.

The sample holds a few counts of this clonotype. A read error may produce the germline difference seen at one junction end. The J gene is TRBJ2-7, the V gene TRBV4-1; maybe TRBD2 (5 bases). This CDR3 has 15 residues. Germline CDR1 reads MGHRA; CDR2 reads YSYEKL. CDR3 bases: TGCGCCGGCAGCCAAGAGGGCAGAACATCCTACGAGCAGTACTTC. Its protein is CAGSQEGRTSYEQYF.

In this sample, this clonotype turned up a few times. The chain couples TRBV25-1 to TRBJ1-5; TRBD1 agrees at 11 bases. V dropped 6 bases and J dropped 7; count of bases not matched to a gene: 11. The CDR3 covers 16 residues. Germline V gene sequence: CDR1 MGHDK, CDR2 SYGVNS. The CDR3 DNA reads as TGTGCCAGCAGCGCATCCGGGACAGGGGGTGTACAGCCCCAGCATTTT. Translating it yields CASSASGTGGVQPQHF.

There are many counts of this clonotype. The CDR3 nucleotides read TGTGCCAGCAGCCGGGGACACCAATTTTACAATGAGCAGTTCTTC. It codes for CASSRGHQFYNEQFF. V is TRBV11-2 and J is TRBJ2-1, with a possible D match to TRBD1 (6 bases). The CDR3 contains 15 residues. Germline loops: CDR1 SGHAT, CDR2 FQNNGV. V was cut by 5 bases and J by 4 bases, with 15 bases left in between.

V and J are TRBV6-1 and TRBJ2-1, with TRBD2 identical over 10 bases. V was clipped by 6 bases and J by 8 bases; unmatched bases: 4. The CDR3 sequence is 13 residues long. Germline V CDR1 and CDR2: MNHNS, SASEGT. For the CDR3, the DNA is TGTGCCAGCAGACTAGCGGGAACCTATGAGCAGTTCTTC. Translated: CASRLAGTYEQFF.